The source of this TCR beta chain is a study of cytomegalovirus exposure and HLA in healthy donors. Of note for this clone: Its target is not known.

PCR employed 60 Vbeta and 13 Jbeta primers. The repertoire was sequenced with immunoSEQ multiplex PCR; TCRdb's copy has only in-frame clones and lacks some. The sample data list more than 95,000 clones. Overall study results and limits: Among the sequence variants, a highly shared cluster was likely an artifact of sequencing. Per a prior analysis, the majority of TCR beta V segments were productive roughly 87% or roughly 30% of the time. The classifier reportedly diagnosed cytomegalovirus status with high sensitivity and specificity. Later analysis showed TCR association rates varying by HLA locus, highest for DRB1 and lowest for HLA-C.

Sample: PBMCs. The sequence was obtained from a man aged 35 to 55 in good health and CMV-seronegative.

Written as DNA, the CDR3 is TGTGCCAGCAGGGAGACAGGGGGCCCTTGGGAGACCCAGTACTTC. This encodes CASRETGGPWETQYF. The V gene is TRBV6-5, the J gene TRBJ2-5; 10 nucleotides align to TRBD1. Per germline, CDR1 MNHEY and CDR2 SVGAGI. This CDR3 is built from 15 residues. The trim removed 6 bases at V and 5 bases at J, leaving 9 bases unmatched.